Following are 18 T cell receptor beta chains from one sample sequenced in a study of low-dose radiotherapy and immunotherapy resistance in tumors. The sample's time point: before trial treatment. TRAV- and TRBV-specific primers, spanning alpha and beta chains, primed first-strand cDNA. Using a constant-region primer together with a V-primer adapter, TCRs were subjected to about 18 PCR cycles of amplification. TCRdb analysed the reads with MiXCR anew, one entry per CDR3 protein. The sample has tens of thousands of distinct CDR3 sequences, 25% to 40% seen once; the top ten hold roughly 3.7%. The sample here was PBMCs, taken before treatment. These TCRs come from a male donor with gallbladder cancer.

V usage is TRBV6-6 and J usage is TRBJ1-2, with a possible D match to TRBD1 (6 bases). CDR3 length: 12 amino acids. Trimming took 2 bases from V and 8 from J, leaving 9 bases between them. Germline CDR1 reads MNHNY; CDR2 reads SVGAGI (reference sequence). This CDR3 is CASSYEGGGYTF. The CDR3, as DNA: TGTGCCAGCAGTTACGAGGGGGGGGGCTACACCTTC.

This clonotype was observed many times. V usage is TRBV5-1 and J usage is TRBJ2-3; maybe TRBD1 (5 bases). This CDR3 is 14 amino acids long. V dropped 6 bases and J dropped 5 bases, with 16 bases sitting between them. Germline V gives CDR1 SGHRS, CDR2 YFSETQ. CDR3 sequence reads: CASNPGSAKDTQYF. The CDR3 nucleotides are TGCGCCAGCAACCCAGGGTCAGCCAAAGATACGCAGTATTTT.

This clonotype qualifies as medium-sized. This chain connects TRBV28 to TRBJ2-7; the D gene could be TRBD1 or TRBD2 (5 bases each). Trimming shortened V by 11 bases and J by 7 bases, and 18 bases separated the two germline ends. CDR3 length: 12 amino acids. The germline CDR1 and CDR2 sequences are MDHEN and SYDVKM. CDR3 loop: CAQAGTPREQYF. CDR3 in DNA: TGTGCCCAGGCAGGGACGCCCAGGGAGCAGTACTTC.

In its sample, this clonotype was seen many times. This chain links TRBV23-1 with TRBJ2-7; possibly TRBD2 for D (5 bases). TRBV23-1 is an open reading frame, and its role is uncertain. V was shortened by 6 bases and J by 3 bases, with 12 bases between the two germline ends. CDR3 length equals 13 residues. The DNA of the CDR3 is TGCGCCAGCAGACCCTACCGGGACTACGAGCAGTACTTC. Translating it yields CASRPYRDYEQYF.

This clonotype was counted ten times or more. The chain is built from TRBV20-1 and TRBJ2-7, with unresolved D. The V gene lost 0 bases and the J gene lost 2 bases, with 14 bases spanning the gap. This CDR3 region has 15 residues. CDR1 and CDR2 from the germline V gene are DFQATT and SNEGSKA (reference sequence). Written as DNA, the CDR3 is TGCAGTGCTAGAGATGTTGCCGGGCCGACCTACGAGCAGTACTTC. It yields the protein CSARDVAGPTYEQYF.

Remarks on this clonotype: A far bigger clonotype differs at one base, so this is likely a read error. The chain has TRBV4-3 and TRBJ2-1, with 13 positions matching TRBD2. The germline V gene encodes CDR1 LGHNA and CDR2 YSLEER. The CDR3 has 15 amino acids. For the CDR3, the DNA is TGCGCCGGCAGCCTTGGACTAGCGGGGGCCAACGAGCAGTTCTTC. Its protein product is CAGSLGLAGANEQFF.

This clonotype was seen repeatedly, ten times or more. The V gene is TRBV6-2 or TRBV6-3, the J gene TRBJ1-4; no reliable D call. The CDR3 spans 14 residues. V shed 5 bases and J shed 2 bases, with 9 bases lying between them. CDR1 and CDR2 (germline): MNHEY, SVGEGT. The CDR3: CASSRGWTNEKLFF. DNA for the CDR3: TGTGCCAGCAGTCGGGGTTGGACTAATGAAAAACTGTTTTTT.

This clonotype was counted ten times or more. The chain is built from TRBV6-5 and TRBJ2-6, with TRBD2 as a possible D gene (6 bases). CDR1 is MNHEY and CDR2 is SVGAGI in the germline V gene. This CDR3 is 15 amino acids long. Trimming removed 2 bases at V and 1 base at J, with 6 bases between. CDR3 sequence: CASSYGGSGANVLTF. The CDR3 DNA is TGTGCCAGCAGTTACGGGGGGTCTGGGGCCAACGTCCTGACTTTC.

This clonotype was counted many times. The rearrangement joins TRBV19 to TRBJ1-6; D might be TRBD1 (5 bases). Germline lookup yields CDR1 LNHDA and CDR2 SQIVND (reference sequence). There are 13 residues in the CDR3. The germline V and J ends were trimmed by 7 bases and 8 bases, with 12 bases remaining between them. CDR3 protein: CASTRQSYSPLHF. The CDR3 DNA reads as TGTGCCAGTACGCGACAGTCCTATTCACCCCTCCACTTT.

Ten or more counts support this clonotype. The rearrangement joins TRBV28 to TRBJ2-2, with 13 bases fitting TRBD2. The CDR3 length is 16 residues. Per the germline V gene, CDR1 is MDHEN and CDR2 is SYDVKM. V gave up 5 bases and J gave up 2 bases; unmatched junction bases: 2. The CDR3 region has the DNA TGTGCCAGCAGTGGGGGACTAGCGGGAAACACCGGGGAGCTGTTTTTT. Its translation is CASSGGLAGNTGELFF.

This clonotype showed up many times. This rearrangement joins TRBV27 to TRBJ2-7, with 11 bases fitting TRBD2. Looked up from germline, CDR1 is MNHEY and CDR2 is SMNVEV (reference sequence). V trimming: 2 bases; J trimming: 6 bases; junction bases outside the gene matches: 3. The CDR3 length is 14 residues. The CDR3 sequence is CASSLETSGIEQYF. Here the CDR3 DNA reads TGTGCCAGCAGTTTAGAGACTAGCGGGATCGAGCAGTACTTC.

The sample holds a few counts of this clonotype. The CDR3 reads CASSLGTNRFF. The CDR3 DNA follows: TGTGCCAGCAGCTTGGGGACAAACCGGTTTTTT. This sequence joins TRBV5-6 and TRBJ1-4, with a possible D match to TRBD1 (5 bases). The germline V gene encodes CDR1 SGHDT and CDR2 YYEEEE. This CDR3 has 11 amino acids. V shed 0 bases and J shed 16 bases, with 10 bases lying between them.

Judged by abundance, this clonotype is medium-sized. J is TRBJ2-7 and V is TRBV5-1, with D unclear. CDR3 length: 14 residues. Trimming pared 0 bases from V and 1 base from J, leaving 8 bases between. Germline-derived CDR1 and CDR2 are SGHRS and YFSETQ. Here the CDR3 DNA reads TGCGCCAGCAGCTTGGATCCCGGTTCCTACGAGCAGTACTTC. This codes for CASSLDPGSYEQYF.

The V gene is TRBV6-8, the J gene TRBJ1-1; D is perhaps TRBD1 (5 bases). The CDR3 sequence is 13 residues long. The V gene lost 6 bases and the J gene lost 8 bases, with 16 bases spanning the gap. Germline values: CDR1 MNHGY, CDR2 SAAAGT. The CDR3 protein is CASRSGVGGEAFF. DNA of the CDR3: TGTGCCAGCAGATCCGGGGTCGGGGGGGAAGCTTTCTTT.

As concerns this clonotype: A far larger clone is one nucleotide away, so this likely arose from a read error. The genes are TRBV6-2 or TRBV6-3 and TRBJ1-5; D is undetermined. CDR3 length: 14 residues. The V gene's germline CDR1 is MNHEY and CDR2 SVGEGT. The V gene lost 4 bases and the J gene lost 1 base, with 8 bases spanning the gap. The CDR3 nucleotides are TGTGCCAGCAGTTTATCGGGGAGCAATCAGCCCCAGCATTTT. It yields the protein CASSLSGSNQPQHF.

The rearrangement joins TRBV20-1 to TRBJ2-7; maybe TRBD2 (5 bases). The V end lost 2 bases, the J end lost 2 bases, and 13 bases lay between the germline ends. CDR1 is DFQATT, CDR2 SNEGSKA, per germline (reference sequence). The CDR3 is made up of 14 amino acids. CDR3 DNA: TGCAGTGCTAGATCCCCTGGACTTGCCTACGAGCAGTACTTC. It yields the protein CSARSPGLAYEQYF.

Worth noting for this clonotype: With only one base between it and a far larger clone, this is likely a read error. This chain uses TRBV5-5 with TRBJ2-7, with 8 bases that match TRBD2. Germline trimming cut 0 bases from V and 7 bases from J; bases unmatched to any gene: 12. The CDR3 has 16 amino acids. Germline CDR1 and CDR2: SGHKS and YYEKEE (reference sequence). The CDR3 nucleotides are TGTGCCAGCAGCTTGGGCCTAGCGGGCTCCTACAATGAGCAGTACTTC. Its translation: CASSLGLAGSYNEQYF.

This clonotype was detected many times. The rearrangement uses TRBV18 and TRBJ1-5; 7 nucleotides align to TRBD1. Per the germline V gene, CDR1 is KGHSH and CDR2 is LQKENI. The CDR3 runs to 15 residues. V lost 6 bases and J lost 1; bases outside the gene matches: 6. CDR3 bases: TGTGCCAGCTCGCCCCAGGGGGGAAGCAATCAGCCCCAGCATTTT. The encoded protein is CASSPQGGSNQPQHF.